This TCR beta chain came from a study of blood T cell repertoires in COVID-19. Looking at the study overall: Acute and convalescent COVID-19 samples came from the United States, Italy and Spain. Nucleic acid was either cDNA or gDNA, and it came from T cells, B-cell-depleted T cells, or PBMCs.

The protocol was immunoSEQ multiplex PCR, while the TCRdb copy is restricted to in-frame clones and leaves out a portion. The repertoire holds fewer than 350,000 clones, with 90% as singletons. Trimming removed 3 bases from V and 5 bases from J, with 3 bases in between. This CDR3 is 11 amino acids long. This TCR was recovered from a woman under 30 with acute COVID-19. The chain joins TRBV12-3 or TRBV12-4 to TRBJ2-3; D uncertain. Sequenced sample: PBMCs or T cells enriched from blood (not recorded which). Written as DNA, the CDR3 is TGTGCCAGCAGTTTGAGAGATACGCAGTATTTT. Protein sequence: CASSLRDTQYF.